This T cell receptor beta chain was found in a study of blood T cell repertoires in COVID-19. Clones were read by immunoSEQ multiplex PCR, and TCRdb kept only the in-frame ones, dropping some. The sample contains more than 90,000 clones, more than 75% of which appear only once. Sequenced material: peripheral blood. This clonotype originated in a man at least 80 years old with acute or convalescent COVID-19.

The CDR3 loop is CASTYTGTAYNEKLFF. In DNA, the CDR3 is TGTGCCAGTACCTATACCGGGACAGCCTATAATGAAAAACTGTTTTTT. The chain couples TRBV19 to TRBJ1-4; 7 positions match TRBD1. Germline CDR1 reads LNHDA; CDR2 reads SQIVND (reference sequence). V shed 7 bases and J 4 bases; nucleotides not matched to a gene: 12. CDR3 length: 16 amino acids.